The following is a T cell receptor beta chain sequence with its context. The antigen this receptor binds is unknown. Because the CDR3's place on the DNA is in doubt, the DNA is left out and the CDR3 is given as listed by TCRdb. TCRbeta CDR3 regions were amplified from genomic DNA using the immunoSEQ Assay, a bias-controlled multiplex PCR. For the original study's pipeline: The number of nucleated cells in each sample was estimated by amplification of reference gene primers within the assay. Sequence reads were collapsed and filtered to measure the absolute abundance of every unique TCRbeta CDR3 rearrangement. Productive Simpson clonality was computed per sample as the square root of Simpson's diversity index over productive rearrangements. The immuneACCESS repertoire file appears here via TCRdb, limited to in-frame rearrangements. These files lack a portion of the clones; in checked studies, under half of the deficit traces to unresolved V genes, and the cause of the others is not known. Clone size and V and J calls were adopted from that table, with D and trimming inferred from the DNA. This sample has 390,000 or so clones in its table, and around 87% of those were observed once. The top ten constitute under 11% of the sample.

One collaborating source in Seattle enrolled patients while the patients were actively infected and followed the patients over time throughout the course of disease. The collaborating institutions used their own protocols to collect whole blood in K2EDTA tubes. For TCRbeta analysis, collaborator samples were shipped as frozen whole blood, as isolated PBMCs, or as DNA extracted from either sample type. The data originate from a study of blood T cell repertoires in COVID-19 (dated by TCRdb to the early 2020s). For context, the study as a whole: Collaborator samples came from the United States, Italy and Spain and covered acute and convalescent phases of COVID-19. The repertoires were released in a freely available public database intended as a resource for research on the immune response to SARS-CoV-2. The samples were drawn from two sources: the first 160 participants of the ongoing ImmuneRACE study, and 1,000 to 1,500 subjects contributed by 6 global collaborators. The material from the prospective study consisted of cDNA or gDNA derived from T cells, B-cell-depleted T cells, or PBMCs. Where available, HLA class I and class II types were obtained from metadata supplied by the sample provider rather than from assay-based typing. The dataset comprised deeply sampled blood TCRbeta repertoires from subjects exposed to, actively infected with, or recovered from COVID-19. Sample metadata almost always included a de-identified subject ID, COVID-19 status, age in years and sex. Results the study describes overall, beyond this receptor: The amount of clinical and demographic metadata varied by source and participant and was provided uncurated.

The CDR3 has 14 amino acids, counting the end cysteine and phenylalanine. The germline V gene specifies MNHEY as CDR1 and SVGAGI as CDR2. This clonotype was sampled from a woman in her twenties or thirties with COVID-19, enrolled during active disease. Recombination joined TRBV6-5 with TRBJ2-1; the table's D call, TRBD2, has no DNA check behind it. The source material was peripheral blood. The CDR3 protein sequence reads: CASSSSGGYNEQFF.